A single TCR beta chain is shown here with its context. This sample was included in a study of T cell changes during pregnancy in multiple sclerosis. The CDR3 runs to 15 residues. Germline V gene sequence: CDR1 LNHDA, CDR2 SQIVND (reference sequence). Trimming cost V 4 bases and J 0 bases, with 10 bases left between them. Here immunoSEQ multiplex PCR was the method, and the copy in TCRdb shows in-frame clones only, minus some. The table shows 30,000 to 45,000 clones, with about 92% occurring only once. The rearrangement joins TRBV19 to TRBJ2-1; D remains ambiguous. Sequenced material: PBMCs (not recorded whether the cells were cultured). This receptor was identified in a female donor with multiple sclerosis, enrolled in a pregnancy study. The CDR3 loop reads CASSTEASSYNEQFF. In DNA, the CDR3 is TGTGCCAGTAGTACAGAAGCGAGCTCCTACAATGAGCAGTTCTTC.